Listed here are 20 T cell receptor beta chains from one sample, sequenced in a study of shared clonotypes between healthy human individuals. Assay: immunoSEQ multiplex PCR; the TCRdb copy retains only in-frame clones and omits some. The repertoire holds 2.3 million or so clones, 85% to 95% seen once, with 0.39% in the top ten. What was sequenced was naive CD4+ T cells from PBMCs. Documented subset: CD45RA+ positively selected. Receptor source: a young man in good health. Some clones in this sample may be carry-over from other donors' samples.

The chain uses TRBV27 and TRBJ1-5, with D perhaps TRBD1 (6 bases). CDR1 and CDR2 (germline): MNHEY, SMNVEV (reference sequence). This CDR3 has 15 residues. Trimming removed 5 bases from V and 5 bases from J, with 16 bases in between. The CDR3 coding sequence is TGTGCCAGCAGTAGTTTCCGGTCAGGGGATCAGCCCCAGCATTTT. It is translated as CASSSFRSGDQPQHF.

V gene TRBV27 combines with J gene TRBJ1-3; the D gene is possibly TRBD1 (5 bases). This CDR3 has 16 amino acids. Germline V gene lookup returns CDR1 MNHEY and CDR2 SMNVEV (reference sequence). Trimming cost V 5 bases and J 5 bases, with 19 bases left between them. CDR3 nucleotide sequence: TGTGCCAGCAGTCCCCGGTGGGGGAGAGTCCGAAACACCATATATTTT. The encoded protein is CASSPRWGRVRNTIYF.

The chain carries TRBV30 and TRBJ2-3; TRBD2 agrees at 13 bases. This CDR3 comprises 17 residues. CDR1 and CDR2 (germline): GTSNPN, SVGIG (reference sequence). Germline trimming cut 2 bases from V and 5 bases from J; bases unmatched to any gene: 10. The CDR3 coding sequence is TGTGCCTGGAGTTCCCGGACTAGCGGGAGATGGGGAGATACGCAGTATTTT. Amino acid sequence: CAWSSRTSGRWGDTQYF.

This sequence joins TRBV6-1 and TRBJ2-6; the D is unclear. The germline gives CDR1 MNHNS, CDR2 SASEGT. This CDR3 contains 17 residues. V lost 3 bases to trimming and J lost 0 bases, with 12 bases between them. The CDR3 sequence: CASSDGRFISGANVLTF. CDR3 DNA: TGTGCCAGCAGTGACGGCAGATTTATCTCTGGGGCCAACGTCCTGACTTTC.

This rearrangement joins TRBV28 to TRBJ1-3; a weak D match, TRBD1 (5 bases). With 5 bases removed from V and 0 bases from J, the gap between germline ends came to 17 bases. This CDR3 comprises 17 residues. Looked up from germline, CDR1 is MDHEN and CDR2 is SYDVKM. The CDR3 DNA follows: TGTGCCAGCAGTCTTATGGGGCGGGGGTACTCTGGAAACACCATATATTTT. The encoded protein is CASSLMGRGYSGNTIYF.

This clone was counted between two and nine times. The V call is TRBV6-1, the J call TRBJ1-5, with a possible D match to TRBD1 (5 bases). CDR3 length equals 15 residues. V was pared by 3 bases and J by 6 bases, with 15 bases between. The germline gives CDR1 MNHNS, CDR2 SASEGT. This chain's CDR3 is CASSDPQGFGQPQHF. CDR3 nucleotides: TGTGCCAGCAGTGACCCCCAGGGTTTCGGTCAGCCCCAGCATTTT.

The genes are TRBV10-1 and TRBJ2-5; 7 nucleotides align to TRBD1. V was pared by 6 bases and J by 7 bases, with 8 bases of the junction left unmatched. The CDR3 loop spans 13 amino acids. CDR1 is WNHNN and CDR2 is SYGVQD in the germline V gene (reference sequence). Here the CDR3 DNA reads TGCGCCAGCAGCGCTGACAGGGCAGGGACCCAGTACTTC. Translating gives CASSADRAGTQYF.

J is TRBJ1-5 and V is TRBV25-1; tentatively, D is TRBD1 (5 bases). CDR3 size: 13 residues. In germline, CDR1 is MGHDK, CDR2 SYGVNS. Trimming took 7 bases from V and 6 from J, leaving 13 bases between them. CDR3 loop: CASIGGEGQPQHF. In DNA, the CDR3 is TGTGCCAGCATCGGGGGGGAGGGTCAGCCCCAGCATTTT.

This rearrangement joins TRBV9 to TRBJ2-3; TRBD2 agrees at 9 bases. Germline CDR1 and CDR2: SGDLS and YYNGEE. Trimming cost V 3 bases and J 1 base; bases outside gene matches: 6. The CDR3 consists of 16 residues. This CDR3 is CASSGWREGRTDTQYF. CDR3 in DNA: TGTGCCAGCAGCGGATGGCGGGAGGGCCGCACAGATACGCAGTATTTT.

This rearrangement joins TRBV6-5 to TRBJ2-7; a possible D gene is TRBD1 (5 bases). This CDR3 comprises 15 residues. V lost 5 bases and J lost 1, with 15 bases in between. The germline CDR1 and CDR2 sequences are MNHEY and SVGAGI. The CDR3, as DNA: TGTGCCAGCAGTACCCCGGCGGCAGGGTCCTACGAGCAGTACTTC. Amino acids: CASSTPAAGSYEQYF.

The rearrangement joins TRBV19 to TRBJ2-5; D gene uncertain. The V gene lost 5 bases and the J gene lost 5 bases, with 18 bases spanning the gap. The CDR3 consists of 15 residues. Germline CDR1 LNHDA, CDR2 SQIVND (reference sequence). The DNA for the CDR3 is TGTGCCAGTAGTGGCGCAGGTGGGGAATGGGAGACCCAGTACTTC. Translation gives CASSGAGGEWETQYF.

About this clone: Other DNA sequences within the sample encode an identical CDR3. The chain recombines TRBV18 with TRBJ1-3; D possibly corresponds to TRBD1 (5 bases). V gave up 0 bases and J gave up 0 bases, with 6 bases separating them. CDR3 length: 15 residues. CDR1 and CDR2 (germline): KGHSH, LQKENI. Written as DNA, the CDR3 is TGTGCCAGCTCACCACCGGGGCGCTCTGGAAACACCATATATTTT. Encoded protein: CASSPPGRSGNTIYF.

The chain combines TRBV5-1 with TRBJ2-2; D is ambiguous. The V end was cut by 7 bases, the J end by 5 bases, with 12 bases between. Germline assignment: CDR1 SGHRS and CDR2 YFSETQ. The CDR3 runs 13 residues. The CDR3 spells CASGLTETGELFF. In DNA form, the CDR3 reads TGCGCCAGCGGCCTCACAGAGACCGGGGAGCTGTTTTTT.

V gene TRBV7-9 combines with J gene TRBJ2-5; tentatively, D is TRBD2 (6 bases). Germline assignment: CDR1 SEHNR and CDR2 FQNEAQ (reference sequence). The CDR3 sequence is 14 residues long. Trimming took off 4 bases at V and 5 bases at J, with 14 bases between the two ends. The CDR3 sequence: CASSSSAGWETQYF. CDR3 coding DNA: TGTGCCAGCAGCTCTAGCGCAGGGTGGGAGACCCAGTACTTC.

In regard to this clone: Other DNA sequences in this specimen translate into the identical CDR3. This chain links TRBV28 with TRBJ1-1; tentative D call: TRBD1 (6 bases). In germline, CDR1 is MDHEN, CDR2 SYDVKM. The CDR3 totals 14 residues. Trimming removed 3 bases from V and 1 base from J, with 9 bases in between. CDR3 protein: CASSFGGRNTEAFF. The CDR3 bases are TGTGCCAGCAGTTTCGGGGGCCGGAACACTGAAGCTTTCTTT.

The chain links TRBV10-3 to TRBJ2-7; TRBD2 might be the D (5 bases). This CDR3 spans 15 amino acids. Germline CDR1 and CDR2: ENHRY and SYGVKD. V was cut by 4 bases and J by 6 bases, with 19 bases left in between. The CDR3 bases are TGTGCCATCAGTGCTATGGGAGAAGGAGCGAGCGAGCAGTACTTC. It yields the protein CAISAMGEGASEQYF.

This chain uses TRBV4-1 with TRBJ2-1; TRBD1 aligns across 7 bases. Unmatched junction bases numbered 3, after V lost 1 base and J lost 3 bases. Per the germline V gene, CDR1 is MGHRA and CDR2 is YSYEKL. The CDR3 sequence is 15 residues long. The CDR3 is CASSQVGTVYNEQFF. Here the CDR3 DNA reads TGCGCCAGCAGCCAAGTTGGGACAGTCTACAATGAGCAGTTCTTC.

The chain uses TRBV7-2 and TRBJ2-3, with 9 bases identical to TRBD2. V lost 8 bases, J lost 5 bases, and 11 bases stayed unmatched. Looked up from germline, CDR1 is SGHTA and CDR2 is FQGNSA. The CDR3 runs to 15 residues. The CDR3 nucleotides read TGTGCCAGCCAATCACGGGCGGGAGGGGGAGATACGCAGTATTTT. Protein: CASQSRAGGGDTQYF.

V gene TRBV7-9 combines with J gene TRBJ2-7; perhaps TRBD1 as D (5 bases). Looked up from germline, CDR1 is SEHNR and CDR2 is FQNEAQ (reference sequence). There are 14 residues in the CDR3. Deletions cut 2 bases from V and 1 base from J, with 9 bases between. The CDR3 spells CASSLNQGSYEQYF. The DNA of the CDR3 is TGTGCCAGCAGCTTAAACCAGGGTTCCTACGAGCAGTACTTC.

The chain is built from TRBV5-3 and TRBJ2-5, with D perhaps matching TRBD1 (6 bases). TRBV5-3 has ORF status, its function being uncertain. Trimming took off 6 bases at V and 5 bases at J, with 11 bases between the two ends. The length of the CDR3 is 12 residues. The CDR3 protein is CARNNRAETQYF. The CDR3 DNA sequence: TGTGCCAGAAATAACAGGGCTGAGACCCAGTACTTC.